Listed here are 10 T cell receptor beta chains from one sample, sequenced in a study of PD-L1 blockade in urothelial cancer. As for time point: pretreatment peripheral blood. Repertoires were generated with immunoSEQ multiplex PCR, while TCRdb's copy carries only in-frame clones and drops some. The table has more than 15,000 clones, 75% to 90% seen once; the top ten hold roughly 13%. The sequences come from PBMCs, collected around atezolizumab (anti-PD-L1) treatment. The receptors derive from a man between 65 and 85 years old with urothelial cancer.

This clone was detected once. The chain uses TRBV28 and TRBJ2-2; D is unclear. V was shortened by 5 bases and J by 5 bases, with 6 bases between the two germline ends. The CDR3 consists of 12 residues. Germline V gene lookup returns CDR1 MDHEN and CDR2 SYDVKM. CDR3 protein: CASSTPTGELFF. CDR3 coding DNA: TGTGCCAGCAGTACTCCTACCGGGGAGCTGTTTTTT.

The rearrangement joins TRBV16 to TRBJ1-1, with TRBD1 matching 7 bases. This CDR3 is built from 15 residues. Looked up from germline, CDR1 is KGHSY and CDR2 is FQNENV. The J segment lost 3 bases and the V segment lost 4 bases, leaving 8 bases of the junction unmatched. The chain's CDR3 is CASSRQGGIDTEAFF. DNA of the CDR3: TGTGCCAGCAGCCGACAGGGTGGGATTGACACTGAAGCTTTCTTT.

The rearrangement uses TRBV5-1 and TRBJ2-5; 11 bases align to TRBD2. This CDR3 is built from 18 residues. CDR1 is SGHRS and CDR2 is YFSETQ in the germline V gene. With V trimmed by 3 bases and J by 1 base, 11 bases remained unmatched. CDR3 nucleotides: TGCGCCAGCAGCTCCGCTAGCGGGGGGCCCCCGGTCCAAGAGACCCAGTACTTC. It translates to CASSSASGGPPVQETQYF.

The chain links TRBV18 to TRBJ1-1; 8 nucleotides match TRBD1. From germline, CDR1 is KGHSH and CDR2 LQKENI. The CDR3 has 15 amino acids. V shed 3 bases, J shed 5 bases, and the junction held 8 bases outside the gene matches. CDR3: CASSPESGGRTEAFF. For the CDR3, the DNA is TGTGCCAGCTCACCCGAATCAGGGGGCAGAACTGAAGCTTTCTTT. Based on the CDR3 plus reference TRBV18 and TRBJ1-1, the full variable domain is NAGVMQNPRHLVRRRGQEARLRCSPMKGHSHVYWYRQLPEEGLKFMVYLQKENIIDESGMPKERFSAEFPKEGPSILRIQQVVRGDSAAYFCASSPESGGRTEAFFGQGTRLTVV.

The chain employs TRBV30 and TRBJ2-7, with 8 bases matching TRBD1. Looked up from germline, CDR1 is GTSNPN and CDR2 is SVGIG (reference sequence). V trimming: 5 bases; J trimming: 0 bases; junction bases outside the gene matches: 6. The CDR3 has 14 residues. The CDR3 spells CAWERQGISYEQYF. As DNA, the CDR3 is TGTGCCTGGGAACGACAGGGGATCTCCTACGAGCAGTACTTC.

This rearrangement joins TRBV5-1 to TRBJ2-1; 7 bases line up with TRBD1. The germline V gene has CDR1 SGHRS and CDR2 YFSETQ. The length of the CDR3 is 14 residues. V dropped 5 bases and J dropped 3; count of bases not matched to a gene: 5. The CDR3 DNA sequence: TGCGCCAGCAGAGTGGGGACAGACTACAATGAGCAGTTCTTC. Its protein is CASRVGTDYNEQFF.

This chain connects TRBV7-2 to TRBJ2-2; 8 bases agree with TRBD2. Per the germline V gene, CDR1 is SGHTA and CDR2 is FQGNSA. V lost 3 bases and J lost 9; bases outside the gene matches: 3. This CDR3 comprises 13 residues. CDR3: CASSFGLARELFF. CDR3 coding DNA: TGTGCCAGCAGCTTTGGACTAGCCAGGGAGCTGTTTTTT.

This chain uses TRBV18 with TRBJ2-5; 7 bases agree with TRBD1. After removal of 5 bases from V and 1 base from J, the junction contained 4 bases not matched to a gene. This CDR3 comprises 14 residues. Germline values: CDR1 KGHSH, CDR2 LQKENI. The CDR3 region has the DNA TGTGCCAGCTCAGAGGGACAGACCCAAGAGACCCAGTACTTC. Protein sequence: CASSEGQTQETQYF.

The chain employs TRBV6-4 and TRBJ2-1, with D possibly TRBD2 on 5 matching bases. CDR1 and CDR2 (germline): MRHNA, SNTAGT. V lost 1 base and J 0 bases, leaving 7 bases between the germline ends. The CDR3 has 15 residues. The CDR3 reads CASSDLGSSYNEQFF. The DNA for the CDR3 is TGTGCCAGCAGTGACTTGGGGAGCTCCTACAATGAGCAGTTCTTC.

V is TRBV29-1 and J is TRBJ2-1, with D perhaps TRBD2 (5 bases). V gave up 7 bases and J gave up 12 bases, with 19 bases separating them. The CDR3 loop spans 12 amino acids. Germline V lookup: CDR1 SQVTM, CDR2 ANQGSEA. Here the CDR3 reads CSAEGSQPPQFF. CDR3 nucleotides: TGCAGCGCCGAAGGGAGCCAACCCCCGCAGTTCTTC.